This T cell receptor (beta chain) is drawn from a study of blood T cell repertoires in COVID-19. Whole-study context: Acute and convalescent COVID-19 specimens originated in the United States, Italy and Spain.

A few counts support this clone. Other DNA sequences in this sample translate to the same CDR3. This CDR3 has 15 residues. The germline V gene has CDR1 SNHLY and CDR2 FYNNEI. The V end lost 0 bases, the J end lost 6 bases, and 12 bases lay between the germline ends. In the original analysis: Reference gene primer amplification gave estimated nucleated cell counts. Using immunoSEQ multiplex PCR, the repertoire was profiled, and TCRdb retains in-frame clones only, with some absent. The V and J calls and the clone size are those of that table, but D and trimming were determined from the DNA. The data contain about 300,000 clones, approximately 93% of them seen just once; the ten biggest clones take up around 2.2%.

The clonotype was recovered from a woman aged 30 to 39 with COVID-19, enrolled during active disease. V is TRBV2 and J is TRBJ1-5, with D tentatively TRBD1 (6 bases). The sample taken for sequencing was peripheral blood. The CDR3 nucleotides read TGTGCCAGCAGTGAAGCCAGGGGTGCGGGTCAGCCCCAGCATTTT. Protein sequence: CASSEARGAGQPQHF.